This TCR beta chain was identified in a study of regulatory T cells in long-lasting Graves disease. General observations from the study: The TCR repertoire of persistent Graves' patients was less diverse than that of newly diagnosed ones.

According to the study, TCR beta libraries were built with iRepertoire HTBI primers and CDR3-region Arm-PCR. TCRdb re-called the multiplex PCR reads through MiXCR, storing one row per CDR3 protein. The table lists some 450,000 distinct CDR3 sequences, around 17% of them singletons. Germline trimming cut 3 bases from V and 3 bases from J; bases unmatched to any gene: 7. The length of the CDR3 is 16 residues. Germline loops: CDR1 SGHTA, CDR2 FQGNSA. As to time point: newly diagnosed GD, antithyroid drugs for less than 3 months. Making the TCR library involved RNA that had been extracted from PBMCs. On this clonotype: As yet, its antigen is unknown.

These data also formed part of another study, on T cells in Graves' hyperthyroidism and ophthalmopathy. That source adds: A first-round RT-PCR of the TCR CDR3 used the HTBI primer set. Most expanded thyroid clonotypes above 0.001 recurred in blood.

The sequencing here drew on peripheral blood mononuclear cells (PBMCs), taken at new diagnosis, from a patient treated with antithyroid drugs. This clonotype originated in a woman in her 30s with Graves disease. The V and J genes are TRBV7-2 and TRBJ2-1; TRBD2 agrees at 8 bases. The CDR3, as DNA: TGTGCCAGCAGCTTCTTTAGCGGGATTATCTACAATGAGCAGTTCTTC. Translation gives CASSFFSGIIYNEQFF. Full variable domain (missing parts from reference TRBV7-2 and TRBJ2-1): GAGVSQSPSNKVTEKGKDVELRCDPISGHTALYWYRQSLGQGLEFLIYFQGNSAPDKSGLPSDRFSAERTGGSVSTLTIQRTQQEDSAVYLCASSFFSGIIYNEQFFGPGTRLTVL.